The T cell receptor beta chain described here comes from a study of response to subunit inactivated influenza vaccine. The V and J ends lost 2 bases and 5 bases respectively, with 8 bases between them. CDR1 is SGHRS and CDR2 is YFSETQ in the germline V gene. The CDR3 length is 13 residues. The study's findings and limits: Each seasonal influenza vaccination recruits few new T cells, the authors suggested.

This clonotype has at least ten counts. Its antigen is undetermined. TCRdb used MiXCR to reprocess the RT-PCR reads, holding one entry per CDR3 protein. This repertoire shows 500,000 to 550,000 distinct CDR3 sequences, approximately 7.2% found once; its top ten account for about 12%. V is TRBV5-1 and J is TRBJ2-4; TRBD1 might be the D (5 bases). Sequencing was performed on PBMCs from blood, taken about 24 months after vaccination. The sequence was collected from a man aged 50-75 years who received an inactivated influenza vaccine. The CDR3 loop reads CASSFQGENIQYF. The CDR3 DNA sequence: TGCGCCAGCAGCTTCCAGGGTGAAAACATTCAGTACTTC.